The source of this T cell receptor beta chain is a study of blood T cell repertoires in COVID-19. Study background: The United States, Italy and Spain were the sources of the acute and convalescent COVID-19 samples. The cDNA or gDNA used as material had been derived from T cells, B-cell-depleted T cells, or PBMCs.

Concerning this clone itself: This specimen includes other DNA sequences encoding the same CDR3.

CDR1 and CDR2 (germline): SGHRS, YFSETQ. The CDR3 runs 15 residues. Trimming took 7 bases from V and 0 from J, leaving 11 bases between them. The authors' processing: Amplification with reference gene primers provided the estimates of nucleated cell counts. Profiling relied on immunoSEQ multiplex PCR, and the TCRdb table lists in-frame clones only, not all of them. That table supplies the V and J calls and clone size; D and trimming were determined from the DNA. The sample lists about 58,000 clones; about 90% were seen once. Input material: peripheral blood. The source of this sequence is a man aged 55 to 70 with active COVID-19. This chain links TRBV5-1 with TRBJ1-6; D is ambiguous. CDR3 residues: CASSGGSSYNSPLHF. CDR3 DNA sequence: TGCGCCAGCTCGGGAGGAAGCTCCTATAATTCACCCCTCCACTTT.